The 24 T cell receptor beta chains reported below all come from one sample, sequenced in a study of post-analysis software for immune sequencing data. The antigens for these receptors are not known. Study-wide points: When patients were compared with controls, a handful of TRBV segments were more frequent, TRBV5-6, TRBV5-1 and TRBV20-1 among them.

TCR beta libraries were prepared from cDNA with unique molecular identifiers. In TCRdb, the PCR reads were re-called with MiXCR into one record per CDR3 protein. The table shows about 460,000 distinct CDR3 sequences, with roughly 46% occurring only once. The sequenced material came from blood. The receptors stem from a girl aged 5 to 17 with multiple sclerosis.

The V gene is TRBV5-6, the J gene TRBJ2-3, with D possibly being TRBD1 or TRBD2 (5 bases each). The length of the CDR3 is 11 residues. Germline CDR1 SGHDT, CDR2 YYEEEE. V lost 6 bases and J 6 bases, leaving 8 bases between the germline ends. This CDR3 is CASIEGDTQYF. The CDR3 DNA follows: TGTGCCAGCATCGAGGGGGATACGCAGTATTTT. Supplemented by reference TRBV5-6 and TRBJ2-3, the full variable domain reads DAGVTQSPTHLIKTRGQQVTLRCSPKSGHDTVSWYQQALGQGPQFIFQYYEEEERQRGNFPDRFSGHQFPNYSSELNVNALLLGDSALYLCASIEGDTQYFGPGTRLTVL.

In this sample, this clonotype turned up a few times. CDR3 sequence reads: CASSGPPLSPYNEQFF. The DNA of the CDR3 is TGTGCCAGCAGTGGGCCTCCCCTTAGTCCCTACAATGAGCAGTTCTTC. The rearrangement links TRBV28 to TRBJ2-1; no firm D call. Between the trimmed V and J ends, which lost 5 bases and 2 bases, there was a span of 16 bases. CDR3 length: 16 residues. Germline lookup yields CDR1 MDHEN and CDR2 SYDVKM.

Regarding this clonotype: The junction departs from germline at one end; a sequencing error may be responsible. The V gene is TRBV12-3 or TRBV12-4, the J gene TRBJ1-2, with a weak D call TRBD1 (6 bases). The CDR3 is 16 residues long. CDR3 sequence (DNA): TGTACCAGCAGCCGGTCGGCCGGACAGCTTAACTATGGCTACACCTTC. Amino acid sequence: CTSSRSAGQLNYGYTF.

The CDR3 DNA reads as TGCGCCAGCAGCCAAATCACCGGGACAGGGGGGAAAGAGACCCAGTACTTC. Translation: CASSQITGTGGKETQYF. The chain is built from TRBV5-1 and TRBJ2-5; 11 nucleotides line up with TRBD1. The V gene's germline CDR1 is SGHRS and CDR2 YFSETQ. Trimming removed 4 bases from V and 3 bases from J; junction bases left unmatched: 11. The CDR3 totals 17 residues.

In regard to this clonotype: Its ends do not fully match the called genes, so a read error is possible. V gene TRBV28 combines with J gene TRBJ2-7; D gene ambiguous. CDR1 and CDR2 from the germline V gene are MDHEN and SYDVKM. The CDR3 is 12 amino acids. The DNA of the CDR3 is TGTGCCAGCAGTATACAGACCTACGAGCGGTACTTC. Protein sequence: CASSIQTYERYF.

The chain couples TRBV20-1 to TRBJ1-2; 8 bases line up with TRBD1. CDR3 length: 12 residues. CDR1 DFQATT and CDR2 SNEGSKA come from the germline V gene (reference sequence). The V segment lost 6 bases and the J segment 6 bases; nucleotides outside the gene matches: 6. CDR3 bases: TGCAGTGCCCCGCCGGACAGGGATGGCTACACCTTC. It codes for CSAPPDRDGYTF.

The chain couples TRBV5-1 to TRBJ2-1; 7 positions match TRBD1. V dropped 3 bases and J dropped 10; count of bases not matched to a gene: 10. The CDR3 is 14 residues long. Germline V gene lookup returns CDR1 SGHRS and CDR2 YFSETQ. The DNA of the CDR3 is TGCGCCAGCAGCTCAGGCACAGGGGACGACGAGCAGTTCTTC. This translates into CASSSGTGDDEQFF.

The J gene is TRBJ1-5, the V gene TRBV20-1; D not certain. The CDR3 is 15 residues long. Per the germline V gene, CDR1 is DFQATT and CDR2 is SNEGSKA (reference sequence). V was shortened by 7 bases and J by 4 bases, with 20 bases between the two germline ends. The CDR3, as DNA: TGCAGTGTCTCTGAGCGGACGAGGCGGAATCAGCCCCAGCATTTT. Translation: CSVSERTRRNQPQHF.

The rearrangement links TRBV7-2 to TRBJ2-1; possible D gene TRBD2, 5 bases. V was trimmed by 2 bases and J by 13 bases, leaving 9 bases between them. The germline CDR1 and CDR2 sequences are SGHTA and FQGNSA. This CDR3 has 11 residues. The DNA of the CDR3 is TGTGCCAGCAGCTTATGGGAGATTCAGTTCTTC. Encoded protein: CASSLWEIQFF.

The V call is TRBV4-1, the J call TRBJ2-1; D might be TRBD1 (7 bases). Germline-derived CDR1 and CDR2 are MGHRA and YSYEKL. This CDR3 comprises 21 residues. Trimming took 1 base from V and 0 from J, leaving 25 bases between them. CDR3 sequence reads: CASSQGAGQTNIRSSYNEQFF. CDR3 in DNA: TGCGCCAGCAGCCAAGGGGCGGGACAGACCAATATCCGTAGCTCCTACAATGAGCAGTTCTTC.

This clonotype has a single count. The CDR3 nucleotides are TGTGCCAGCAGCTTAACTAGCGGGGCCACCGGGGAGCTGTTTTTT. Translating gives CASSLTSGATGELFF. This chain connects TRBV7-9 to TRBJ2-2; 10 bases line up with TRBD2. The ends lost 2 bases at V and 4 bases at J; junction bases unmatched: 1. The CDR3 spans 15 residues. The germline V gene has CDR1 SEHNR and CDR2 FQNEAQ (reference sequence).

The V and J genes are TRBV5-1 and TRBJ2-1, with D possibly being TRBD2 (7 bases). CDR3 length equals 16 residues. Trimming cost V 0 bases and J 0 bases, with 10 bases left between them. Germline values: CDR1 SGHRS, CDR2 YFSETQ. CDR3 loop: CASSLAGGPSYNEQFF. Written as DNA, the CDR3 is TGCGCCAGCAGCTTGGCCGGGGGGCCCTCCTACAATGAGCAGTTCTTC.

The gene calls are TRBV11-3 and TRBJ1-1; possible D gene TRBD1, 5 bases. Trimming removed 4 bases from V and 2 bases from J, with 8 bases in between. The V gene's germline CDR1 is SGHNT and CDR2 YENEEA. CDR3 length: 13 amino acids. This CDR3 is CASSWGINTEAFF. Here the CDR3 DNA reads TGTGCCAGCAGCTGGGGGATTAACACTGAAGCTTTCTTT.

Only a few counts were recorded for this clonotype. CDR3 sequence (DNA): TGTGCCAGCAGTTACCCCAACGGACTAGCGGGAGTTCCAGATACGCAGTATTTT. It specifies CASSYPNGLAGVPDTQYF. V usage is TRBV6-5 and J usage is TRBJ2-3, with 13 bases that match TRBD2. CDR1 and CDR2 from the germline V gene are MNHEY and SVGAGI. The V gene end was trimmed by 2 bases and the J gene end by 4 bases; junction bases not matched to a gene: 9. This CDR3 is 18 amino acids long.

This clonotype appeared once. V and J are TRBV29-1 and TRBJ1-4; D unresolved. Germline V CDR1 and CDR2: SQVTM, ANQGSEA. Trimming took 6 bases from V and 0 from J, leaving 11 bases between them. The CDR3 has 14 residues. The CDR3 DNA reads TGCAGCGTAAAGTCAGGTTCAACTAATGAAAAACTGTTTTTT. It encodes CSVKSGSTNEKLFF.

This clonotype occurred a few times. The rearrangement joins TRBV28 to TRBJ2-1; 13 nucleotides align to TRBD2. The CDR3 sequence is 18 residues long. Germline loops: CDR1 MDHEN, CDR2 SYDVKM. Losses at the gene ends were 6 bases for V and 8 bases for J; bases not matched to a gene: 16. CDR3 residues: CASSPGLAGALNKDEQFF. For the CDR3, the DNA is TGTGCCAGCAGCCCAGGACTAGCGGGAGCCCTTAATAAGGATGAGCAGTTCTTC.

The V call is TRBV20-1, the J call TRBJ2-7; tentatively, D is TRBD1 or TRBD2 (5 bases each). CDR3 length equals 13 residues. CDR1 is DFQATT, CDR2 SNEGSKA, per germline (reference sequence). Deletions cut 7 bases from V and 0 bases from J, with 13 bases between. The CDR3 here is CSGSGPPSYEQYF. The CDR3 DNA reads TGCAGTGGATCGGGACCTCCCTCCTACGAGCAGTACTTC.

The V call is TRBV6-5, the J call TRBJ2-1; 9 bases are shared with TRBD2. The end of the DNA is better explained by TRBJ2-7, so the J call may be wrong. The length of the CDR3 is 15 residues. Germline assignment: CDR1 MNHEY and CDR2 SVGAGI. The CDR3, as DNA: TGTGCCAGCAGTTACACTAGCGGGTCCTACAATGAGCAGTACTTC. This codes for CASSYTSGSYNEQYF.

In its sample, this clonotype was seen a few times. This rearrangement joins TRBV28 to TRBJ2-5; a possible D gene is TRBD2 (7 bases). Germline CDR1 reads MDHEN; CDR2 reads SYDVKM. V dropped 3 bases and J dropped 6 bases, with 14 bases sitting between them. CDR3 length: 14 amino acids. CDR3 nucleotides: TGTGCCAGCAGTTTCGGGGGGCTAGGGAAGACCCAGTACTTC. Encoded protein: CASSFGGLGKTQYF. The full variable domain, its missing parts supplied by reference TRBV28 and TRBJ2-5, is DVKVTQSSRYLVKRTGEKVFLECVQDMDHENMFWYRQDPGLGLRLIYFSYDVKMKEKGDIPEGYSVSREKKERFSLILESASTNQTSMYLCASSFGGLGKTQYFGPGTRLLVL.

This clonotype was found a few times. J is TRBJ2-1 and V is TRBV7-2; 11 positions agree with TRBD2. J lost 8 bases, V lost 5 bases, and 8 bases had no gene match. The CDR3 extends over 15 amino acids. Germline CDR1 and CDR2: SGHTA and FQGNSA. The chain's CDR3 is CASSPGLAEADEQFF. CDR3 bases: TGTGCCAGCAGCCCGGGACTAGCGGAGGCGGATGAGCAGTTCTTC. Full variable domain (remainder filled in from reference TRBV7-2 and TRBJ2-1): GAGVSQSPSNKVTEKGKDVELRCDPISGHTALYWYRQSLGQGLEFLIYFQGNSAPDKSGLPSDRFSAERTGGSVSTLTIQRTQQEDSAVYLCASSPGLAEADEQFFGPGTRLTVL.

This clonotype was observed a few times. The chain recombines TRBV15 with TRBJ2-3, with D uncertain. The V and J ends lost 1 base and 0 bases respectively, with 14 bases between them. This CDR3 comprises 17 residues. Germline V gene lookup returns CDR1 LNHNV and CDR2 YYDKDF (reference sequence). The CDR3 region has the DNA TGTGCCACCAGCAGAGCTAACATACTGGTTAGCACAGATACGCAGTATTTT. Translation: CATSRANILVSTDTQYF. Together with reference TRBV15 and TRBJ2-3, the CDR3 gives the full variable domain: DAMVIQNPRYQVTQFGKPVTLSCSQTLNHNVMYWYQQKSSQAPKLLFHYYDKDFNNEADTPDNFQSRRPNTSFCFLDIRSPGLGDTAMYLCATSRANILVSTDTQYFGPGTRLTVL.

This chain joins TRBV15 and TRBJ1-4; perhaps TRBD1 as D (6 bases). CDR3 size: 15 residues. Germline loops: CDR1 LNHNV, CDR2 YYDKDF (reference sequence). Trimming left V 4 bases short and J 2 bases short, with 11 bases between. CDR3 nucleotide sequence: TGTGCCACCAGCATTCGCCAGGGGACTAATGAAAAACTGTTTTTT. It is translated as CATSIRQGTNEKLFF.

J is TRBJ1-3 and V is TRBV5-1; D gene ambiguous. Germline loops: CDR1 SGHRS, CDR2 YFSETQ. The CDR3 sequence is 16 residues long. Trimming left V 4 bases short and J 2 bases short, with 16 bases between. The CDR3 protein is CASSTTSPGTGNTIYF. In nucleotides, the CDR3 is TGCGCCAGCAGCACTACATCTCCGGGCACTGGAAACACCATATATTTT.

The chain carries TRBV7-2 and TRBJ2-7; 15 nucleotides agree with TRBD2. Germline CDR1 reads SGHTA; CDR2 reads FQGNSA. The ends lost 5 bases at V and 3 bases at J; junction bases unmatched: 5. This CDR3 spans 16 amino acids. The CDR3: CASSTRTSGRVYEQYF. CDR3 bases: TGTGCCAGCAGCACCCGGACTAGCGGGAGGGTCTACGAGCAGTACTTC. The full variable domain, with the rest looked up from reference TRBV7-2 and TRBJ2-7, is GAGVSQSPSNKVTEKGKDVELRCDPISGHTALYWYRQSLGQGLEFLIYFQGNSAPDKSGLPSDRFSAERTGGSVSTLTIQRTQQEDSAVYLCASSTRTSGRVYEQYFGPGTRLTVT.